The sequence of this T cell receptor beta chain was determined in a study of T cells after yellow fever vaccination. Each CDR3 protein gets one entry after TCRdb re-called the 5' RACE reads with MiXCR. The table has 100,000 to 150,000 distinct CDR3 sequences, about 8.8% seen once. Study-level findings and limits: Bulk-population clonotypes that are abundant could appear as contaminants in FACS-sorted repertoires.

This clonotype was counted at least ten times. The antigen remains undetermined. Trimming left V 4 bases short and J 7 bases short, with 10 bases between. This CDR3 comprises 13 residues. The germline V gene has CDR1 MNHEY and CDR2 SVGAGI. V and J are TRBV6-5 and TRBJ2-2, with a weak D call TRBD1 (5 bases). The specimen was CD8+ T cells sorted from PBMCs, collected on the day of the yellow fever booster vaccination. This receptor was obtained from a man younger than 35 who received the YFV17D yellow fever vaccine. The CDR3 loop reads CASSSGSGGELFF. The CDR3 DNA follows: TGTGCCAGCAGTTCAGGGTCTGGCGGGGAGCTGTTTTTT.